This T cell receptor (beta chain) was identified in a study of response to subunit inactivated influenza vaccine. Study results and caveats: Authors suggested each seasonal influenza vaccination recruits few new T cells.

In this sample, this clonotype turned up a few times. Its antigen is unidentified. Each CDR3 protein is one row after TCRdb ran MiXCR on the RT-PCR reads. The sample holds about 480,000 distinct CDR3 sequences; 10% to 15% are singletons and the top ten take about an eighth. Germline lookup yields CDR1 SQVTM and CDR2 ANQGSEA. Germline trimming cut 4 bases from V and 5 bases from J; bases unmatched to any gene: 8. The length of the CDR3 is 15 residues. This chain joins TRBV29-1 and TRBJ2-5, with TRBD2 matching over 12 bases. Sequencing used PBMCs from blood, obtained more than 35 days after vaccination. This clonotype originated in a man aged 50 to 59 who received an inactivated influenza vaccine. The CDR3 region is CSVATGTSGHETQYF. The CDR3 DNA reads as TGCAGCGTTGCCACCGGGACTAGCGGGCACGAGACCCAGTACTTC.